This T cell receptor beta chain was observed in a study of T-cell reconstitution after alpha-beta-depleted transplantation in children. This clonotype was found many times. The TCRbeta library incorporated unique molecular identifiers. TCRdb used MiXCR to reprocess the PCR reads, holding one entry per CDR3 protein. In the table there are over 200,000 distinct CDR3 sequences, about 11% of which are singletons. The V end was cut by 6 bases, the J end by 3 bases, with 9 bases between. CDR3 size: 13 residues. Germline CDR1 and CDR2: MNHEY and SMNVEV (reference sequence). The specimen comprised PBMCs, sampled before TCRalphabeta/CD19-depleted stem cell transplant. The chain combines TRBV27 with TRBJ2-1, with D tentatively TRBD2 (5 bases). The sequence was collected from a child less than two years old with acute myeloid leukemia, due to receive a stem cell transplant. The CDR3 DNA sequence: TGTGCCAGCAGCCGCCGGGGCTACAATGAGCAGTTCTTC. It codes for CASSRRGYNEQFF.